This T cell receptor (beta chain) came from a study of T cells in tumors after PD-1 blockade. Study in general: During anti-PD-1 treatment, some patients continued daily vismodegib 150 mg. Mean per blood sample: about 110,000 templates (roughly 22,000-270,000), approximately 37,000 unique clonotypes.

A note on this clone: Its antigen remains unidentified.

With 6 bases removed from V and 11 bases from J, the gap between germline ends came to 17 bases. Germline assignment: CDR1 MNHEY and CDR2 SMNVEV (reference sequence). The CDR3 totals 13 residues. This table comes from immunoSEQ multiplex PCR, and its TCRdb copy is limited to in-frame clones, with some not included. The table lists more than 50,000 clones, approximately 74% of them singletons. Study-wide points: Peripheral recruitment is suggested, as some novel exhausted tumor clones were in pre-treatment blood.

The V gene is TRBV27, the J gene TRBJ1-5; maybe TRBD1 (6 bases). Sequences were derived from PBMCs, sampled after anti-PD-1 treatment. The TCR sequence derives from a human donor with basal cell carcinoma. The CDR3 DNA is TGTGCCAGCAGGGACAGCGGGTTGGGGACCCAGCATTTT. Translating it yields CASRDSGLGTQHF.